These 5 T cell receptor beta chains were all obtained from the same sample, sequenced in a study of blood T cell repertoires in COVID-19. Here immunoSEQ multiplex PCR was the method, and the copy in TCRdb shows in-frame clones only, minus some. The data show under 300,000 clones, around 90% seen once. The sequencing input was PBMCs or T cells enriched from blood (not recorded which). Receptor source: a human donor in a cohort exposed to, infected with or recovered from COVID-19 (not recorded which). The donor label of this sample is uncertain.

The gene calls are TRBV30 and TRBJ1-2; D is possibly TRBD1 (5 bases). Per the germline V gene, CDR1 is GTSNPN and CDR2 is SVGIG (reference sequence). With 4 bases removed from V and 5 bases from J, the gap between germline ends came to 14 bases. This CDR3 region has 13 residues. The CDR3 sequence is CAWTLGTPYGYTF. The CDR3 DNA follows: TGTGCCTGGACCTTGGGGACTCCTTATGGCTACACCTTC.

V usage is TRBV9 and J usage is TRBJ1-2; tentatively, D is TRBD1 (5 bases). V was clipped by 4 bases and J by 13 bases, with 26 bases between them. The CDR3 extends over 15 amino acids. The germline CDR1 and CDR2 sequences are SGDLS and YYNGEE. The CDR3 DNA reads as TGTGCCAGCAGCCCAGACAGTTATTTCCCTATTGAGACCACCTTC. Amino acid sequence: CASSPDSYFPIETTF. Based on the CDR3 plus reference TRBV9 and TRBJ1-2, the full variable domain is DSGVTQTPKHLITATGQRVTLRCSPRSGDLSVYWYQQSLDQGLQFLIQYYNGEERAKGNILERFSAQQFPDLHSELNLSSLELGDSALYFCASSPDSYFPIETTFGSGTRLTVV.

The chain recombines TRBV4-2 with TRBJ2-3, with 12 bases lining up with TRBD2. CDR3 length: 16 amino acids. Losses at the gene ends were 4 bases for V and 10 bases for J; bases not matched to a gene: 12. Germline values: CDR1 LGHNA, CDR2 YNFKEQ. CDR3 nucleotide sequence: TGTGCCAGCAGCCGGACTAGCGGGGCCCTTGGTGGAGCGCAGTATTTT. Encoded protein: CASSRTSGALGGAQYF.

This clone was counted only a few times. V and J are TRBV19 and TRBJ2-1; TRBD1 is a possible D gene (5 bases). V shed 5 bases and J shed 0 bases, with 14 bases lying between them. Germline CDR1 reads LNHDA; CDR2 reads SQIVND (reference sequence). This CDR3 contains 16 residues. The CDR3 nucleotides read TGTGCCAGTAGTGCAGCACAGGCCCGCTCCTACAATGAGCAGTTCTTC. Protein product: CASSAAQARSYNEQFF.

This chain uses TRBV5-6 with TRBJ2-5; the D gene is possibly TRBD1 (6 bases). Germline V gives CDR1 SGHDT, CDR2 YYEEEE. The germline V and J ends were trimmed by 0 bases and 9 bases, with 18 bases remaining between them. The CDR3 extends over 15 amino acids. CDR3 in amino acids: CASSLGGTGHPSQYF. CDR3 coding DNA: TGTGCCAGCAGCTTGGGGGGGACGGGACACCCGTCCCAGTACTTC.